This TCR beta chain was obtained from a study of persistence of HIV-infected CD4 T cells. Lysates of CMV-infected fibroblasts at 10 ug/mL stimulated these cells. Memory cells lacking CD40L and CD69 with high CD45RO were sorted. Points on this clone: Its antigen is undetermined.

The immunoSEQ assay was version 4, run in survey mode. Some clones are missing from TCRdb's copy, which holds only in-frame ones; the method was immunoSEQ multiplex PCR. In the table there are 40,000 to 55,000 clones, about 81% of which are singletons. CDR1 is KGHSH and CDR2 is LQKENI in the germline V gene. The CDR3 extends over 18 amino acids. Trimming removed 4 bases at V and 4 bases at J, with 25 bases between. The gene calls are TRBV18 and TRBJ2-5; D is unresolved. This specimen consisted of CD4+ T cells sorted from PBMCs after approximately 20-hour stimulation, obtained from a patient who received antiretroviral therapy. The clonotype was recovered from an adult man with HIV who was CMV-seropositive. CDR3 protein: CASSLSPISRAYAETQYF. CDR3 nucleotide sequence: TGTGCCAGCTCACTGAGTCCTATAAGTAGGGCCTACGCAGAGACCCAGTACTTC.